This TCR beta chain was recorded in a study of cytomegalovirus exposure and HLA in healthy donors. Study outcomes and limitations: In vitro assays verified that three CMV-associated chains recognized CMV antigens specifically.

To note about this clone: Its specificity is unknown.

This CDR3 is built from 14 residues. V shed 2 bases and J shed 6 bases, with 11 bases lying between them. Germline V gives CDR1 KGHSH, CDR2 LQKENI. Assay: immunoSEQ multiplex PCR; the TCRdb copy retains only in-frame clones and omits some. The repertoire includes approximately 160,000 clones, roughly 86% of them detected once, and over 4% sits in the top ten. The sequenced material came from PBMCs. This receptor was taken from a man aged 18 to 30 in good health and CMV-seropositive. The V call is TRBV18, the J call TRBJ1-5; TRBD1 might be the D (5 bases). CDR3 nucleotides: TGTGCCAGCTCACCAGGGAGCGGGACTCAGCCCCAGCATTTT. Protein: CASSPGSGTQPQHF.